This T cell receptor beta chain appears in the sequencing data of a study of cytomegalovirus exposure and HLA in healthy donors. Overall study findings and caveats: V- and J-gene trimming in TCR beta was tied to a missense DCLRE1C variant by an analysis performed later. An analysis that was carried out later associated approximately 15,000 TCR beta sequences with HLA alleles at 0.05 false discovery rate.

The PCR used 60 Vbeta and 13 Jbeta primers. Clones were read by immunoSEQ multiplex PCR, and TCRdb kept only the in-frame ones, dropping some. The sample includes some 130,000 clones, around 63% of them seen just once. This CDR3 region has 15 residues. Germline V gives CDR1 ENHRY, CDR2 SYGVKD. The junction had 7 bases not matched to a gene; V was cut back by 6 bases and J by 3 bases. To note about this clone: Antigen: not known.

The sequence was collected from a human donor in good health. The rearrangement joins TRBV10-3 to TRBJ2-7; 11 positions agree with TRBD2. Sequenced: PBMCs. The CDR3 DNA follows: TGTGCCATCAGCCCTCTAGCGGGAGGTCGCTACGAGCAGTACTTC. As protein: CAISPLAGGRYEQYF.